The rows below give T cell receptor beta chains drawn from one sample of a study of response to subunit inactivated influenza vaccine. MiXCR, applied by TCRdb to the RT-PCR reads, yields one record per CDR3 protein. The sample records some 500,000 distinct CDR3 sequences, 25% being singletons. Sequenced material: CD4+ T cells sorted from PBMCs, taken 5 days after vaccination. These receptors were obtained from a man aged 45-65 years who received an inactivated influenza vaccine. CDR3s include the opening cysteine and the closing phenylalanine or tryptophan. The D gene is left open where the match is weak. Only some rows state a clone size, as once, few, many or a class for expanded clones.

d_gene: -
v_gene: TRBV4-1
j_gene: TRBJ2-7
abundance: -
CDR3aa: CASSQVIVTGAYEQYF
CDR3nt: TGCGCCAGCAGCCAAGTGATTGTGACAGGAGCCTACGAGCAGTACTTC

d_gene: TRBD2
v_gene: TRBV5-1
j_gene: TRBJ2-3
abundance: once
CDR3aa: CASTWTSGRPDTQYF
CDR3nt: TGCGCCAGCACCTGGACTAGCGGGAGACCTGATACGCAGTATTTT

d_gene: TRBD2
v_gene: TRBV20-1
j_gene: TRBJ2-3
abundance: -
CDR3aa: CSAPAGGSTDTQYF
CDR3nt: TGCAGTGCTCCAGCGGGGGGCAGCACAGATACGCAGTATTTT

d_gene: TRBD2
v_gene: TRBV29-1
j_gene: TRBJ2-7
abundance: few
CDR3aa: CSVTKIERGGYEQYF
CDR3nt: TGCAGCGTTACCAAGATCGAGCGGGGGGGATACGAGCAGTACTTC

d_gene: -
v_gene: TRBV20-1
j_gene: TRBJ2-3
abundance: few
CDR3aa: CSAPIADTQYF
CDR3nt: TGCAGTGCTCCGATAGCAGATACGCAGTATTTT

d_gene: -
v_gene: TRBV6-2/TRBV6-3
j_gene: TRBJ2-7
abundance: few
CDR3aa: CASSYGSLPYEQYF
CDR3nt: TGTGCCAGCAGTTACGGGAGCTTACCCTACGAGCAGTACTTC

d_gene: -
v_gene: TRBV29-1
j_gene: TRBJ2-5
abundance: few
CDR3aa: CSVEGRGVGETQYF
CDR3nt: TGCAGCGTTGAGGGCAGGGGTGTAGGAGAGACCCAGTACTTC

d_gene: -
v_gene: TRBV5-1
j_gene: TRBJ2-7
abundance: few
CDR3aa: CASSLDLPPYEQYF
CDR3nt: TGCGCCAGCAGCTTGGACCTTCCCCCATACGAGCAGTACTTC

d_gene: -
v_gene: TRBV20-1
j_gene: TRBJ2-5
abundance: -
CDR3aa: CSARDDPSPPGETQYF
CDR3nt: TGCAGTGCTAGAGATGACCCCAGCCCTCCGGGAGAGACCCAGTACTTC

d_gene: -
v_gene: TRBV20-1
j_gene: TRBJ2-7
abundance: -
CDR3aa: CSASKNLGIKTYEQYF
CDR3nt: TGCAGTGCTAGTAAGAATCTCGGCATTAAGACTTACGAGCAGTACTTC

d_gene: TRBD2
v_gene: TRBV10-3
j_gene: TRBJ2-3
abundance: -
CDR3aa: CAISGQGREVSDTQYF
CDR3nt: TGTGCCATCAGTGGCCAGGGGCGGGAGGTTTCAGATACGCAGTATTTT

d_gene: -
v_gene: TRBV14
j_gene: TRBJ2-5
abundance: -
CDR3aa: CASSQRGQIQETQYF
CDR3nt: TGTGCCAGCAGCCAGAGGGGTCAGATACAAGAGACCCAGTACTTC

d_gene: TRBD1
v_gene: TRBV9
j_gene: TRBJ2-5
abundance: -
CDR3aa: CASSERTGETQYF
CDR3nt: TGTGCCAGCAGCGAGAGGACAGGAGAGACCCAGTACTTC

d_gene: -
v_gene: TRBV7-2
j_gene: TRBJ2-5
abundance: -
CDR3aa: CASSLGRERETQYF
CDR3nt: TGTGCCAGCAGCTTAGGCAGGGAGCGGGAGACCCAGTACTTC

d_gene: TRBD2
v_gene: TRBV6-2/TRBV6-3
j_gene: TRBJ2-1
abundance: many
CDR3aa: CASSLSGRGYYNEQFF
CDR3nt: TGTGCCAGCAGTCTTAGCGGGAGGGGGTACTACAATGAGCAGTTCTTC

d_gene: -
v_gene: TRBV12-3/TRBV12-4
j_gene: TRBJ2-7
abundance: many
CDR3aa: CASSFRGTDTYEQYF
CDR3nt: TGTGCCAGCAGTTTCCGTGGGACCGACACCTACGAGCAGTACTTC

d_gene: -
v_gene: TRBV20-1
j_gene: TRBJ2-1
abundance: few
CDR3aa: CSAIGPLVLYNEQFF
CDR3nt: TGCAGTGCTATCGGGCCTCTAGTCCTCTACAATGAGCAGTTCTTC

d_gene: TRBD2
v_gene: TRBV4-2
j_gene: TRBJ2-3
abundance: -
CDR3aa: CASSKPGLAGISYTDTQYF
CDR3nt: TGTGCCAGCAGCAAACCAGGGCTAGCGGGAATATCTTACACAGATACGCAGTATTTT

d_gene: TRBD2
v_gene: TRBV25-1
j_gene: TRBJ2-7
abundance: few
CDR3aa: CASGVAGGYEQYF
CDR3nt: TGTGCCAGTGGGGTAGCGGGAGGCTACGAGCAGTACTTC

d_gene: -
v_gene: TRBV5-5
j_gene: TRBJ2-3
abundance: -
CDR3aa: CASSLDRVPTDTQYF
CDR3nt: TGTGCCAGCAGCTTGGACAGGGTGCCCACAGATACGCAGTATTTT

d_gene: -
v_gene: TRBV12-3/TRBV12-4
j_gene: TRBJ2-2
abundance: -
CDR3aa: CASGAGLGELFF
CDR3nt: TGTGCCAGCGGGGCTGGGCTCGGGGAGCTGTTTTTT

d_gene: -
v_gene: TRBV20-1
j_gene: TRBJ1-1
abundance: few
CDR3aa: CSARDPAGAYTEAFF
CDR3nt: TGCAGTGCTAGAGATCCAGCAGGGGCCTACACTGAAGCTTTCTTT

d_gene: TRBD2
v_gene: TRBV12-3/TRBV12-4
j_gene: TRBJ2-1
abundance: few
CDR3aa: CASSPSGRGAEQFF
CDR3nt: TGTGCCAGCAGTCCTAGCGGGAGGGGGGCTGAGCAGTTCTTC

d_gene: -
v_gene: TRBV15
j_gene: TRBJ2-7
abundance: -
CDR3aa: CATSRDLAGIYEQYF
CDR3nt: TGTGCCACCAGCAGAGATCTTGCAGGTATTTACGAGCAGTACTTC

d_gene: -
v_gene: TRBV30
j_gene: TRBJ1-2
abundance: once
CDR3aa: CAWSEGGTATYGYTF
CDR3nt: TGTGCCTGGAGTGAGGGAGGGACGGCTACCTATGGCTACACCTTC

d_gene: TRBD1
v_gene: TRBV14
j_gene: TRBJ2-5
abundance: few
CDR3aa: CASSRGTGETQYF
CDR3nt: TGTGCCAGCAGCCGAGGGACAGGGGAGACCCAGTACTTC

d_gene: TRBD2
v_gene: TRBV6-2/TRBV6-3
j_gene: TRBJ2-3
abundance: -
CDR3aa: CASSYPQSSGGAASTDTQYF
CDR3nt: TGTGCCAGCAGTTACCCACAGTCTAGCGGGGGGGCGGCTAGCACAGATACGCAGTATTTT

d_gene: -
v_gene: TRBV28
j_gene: TRBJ2-7
abundance: -
CDR3aa: CASSSTSGGYEQYF
CDR3nt: TGTGCCAGCAGTTCCACCTCGGGCGGCTACGAGCAGTACTTC

d_gene: -
v_gene: TRBV7-2
j_gene: TRBJ1-6
abundance: -
CDR3aa: CGGRSSNNSPLHF
CDR3nt: TGTGGAGGCCGGAGCTCCAATAATTCACCCCTCCACTTT

d_gene: TRBD1
v_gene: TRBV5-1
j_gene: TRBJ2-5
abundance: -
CDR3aa: CASSLGQGAAETQYF
CDR3nt: TGCGCCAGCAGCTTGGGACAGGGGGCTGCAGAGACCCAGTACTTC

d_gene: TRBD1
v_gene: TRBV5-6
j_gene: TRBJ1-3
abundance: -
CDR3aa: CASSLLTGGLGNTIYF
CDR3nt: TGTGCCAGCAGCTTGTTAACAGGGGGTCTCGGAAACACCATATATTTT

d_gene: -
v_gene: TRBV24-1
j_gene: TRBJ2-1
abundance: -
CDR3aa: CATSGSHGTFSSYNEQFF
CDR3nt: TGTGCCACCAGTGGTTCCCACGGGACATTTTCCTCCTACAATGAGCAGTTCTTC

d_gene: -
v_gene: TRBV6-2/TRBV6-3
j_gene: TRBJ1-5
abundance: few
CDR3aa: CASSPSVTSNQPQHF
CDR3nt: TGTGCCAGCAGCCCCTCGGTCACTAGCAATCAGCCCCAGCATTTT

d_gene: -
v_gene: TRBV7-2
j_gene: TRBJ1-5
abundance: few
CDR3aa: CASSLYSAGTRQPQHF
CDR3nt: TGTGCCAGCAGCTTATATTCGGCAGGGACAAGGCAGCCCCAGCATTTT

d_gene: -
v_gene: TRBV12-3/TRBV12-4
j_gene: TRBJ2-7
abundance: many
CDR3aa: CASSYWGPGGYEQYF
CDR3nt: TGTGCCAGCTCCTATTGGGGTCCTGGGGGCTACGAGCAGTACTTC

d_gene: TRBD2
v_gene: TRBV27
j_gene: TRBJ2-7
abundance: -
CDR3aa: CASSLVAGVTYYEQYF
CDR3nt: TGTGCCAGCAGTTTAGTAGCGGGGGTAACCTATTACGAGCAGTACTTC

d_gene: TRBD1
v_gene: TRBV10-3
j_gene: TRBJ2-7
abundance: -
CDR3aa: CAIKGPGQGAYEQYF
CDR3nt: TGTGCCATCAAGGGACCGGGACAGGGGGCCTACGAGCAGTACTTC

d_gene: -
v_gene: TRBV7-3
j_gene: TRBJ2-3
abundance: -
CDR3aa: CASSPLAGADTQYF
CDR3nt: TGTGCCAGCAGCCCCCTGGCGGGTGCAGATACGCAGTATTTT

d_gene: -
v_gene: TRBV5-1
j_gene: TRBJ2-3
abundance: few
CDR3aa: CASSLDPGADTQYF
CDR3nt: TGCGCCAGCAGCTTGGATCCGGGGGCAGATACGCAGTATTTT

d_gene: -
v_gene: TRBV12-3/TRBV12-4
j_gene: TRBJ2-2
abundance: few
CDR3aa: CASRSRVVGELFF
CDR3nt: TGTGCCAGCAGAAGCAGGGTCGTCGGGGAGCTGTTTTTT

d_gene: TRBD2
v_gene: TRBV20-1
j_gene: TRBJ2-1
abundance: -
CDR3aa: CSARDRTRGVGEQFF
CDR3nt: TGCAGTGCTAGAGATCGGACTAGAGGAGTCGGTGAGCAGTTCTTC

d_gene: TRBD2
v_gene: TRBV12-3/TRBV12-4
j_gene: TRBJ2-3
abundance: -
CDR3aa: CASSSWGSGSKDTQYF
CDR3nt: TGTGCCAGCAGTAGCTGGGGTAGCGGGAGCAAAGATACGCAGTATTTT

d_gene: TRBD1
v_gene: TRBV20-1
j_gene: TRBJ2-7
abundance: -
CDR3aa: CSATPDRRYEQYF
CDR3nt: TGCAGTGCTACCCCGGACAGGAGGTACGAGCAGTACTTC

d_gene: TRBD1
v_gene: TRBV5-1
j_gene: TRBJ2-3
abundance: few
CDR3aa: CASSFSWFRDRGTDTQYF
CDR3nt: TGCGCCAGCAGCTTTTCTTGGTTCCGGGACAGGGGCACAGATACGCAGTATTTT

d_gene: TRBD2
v_gene: TRBV12-3/TRBV12-4
j_gene: TRBJ2-7
abundance: few
CDR3aa: CASSLLAGGHEQYF
CDR3nt: TGTGCCAGCAGTTTACTAGCGGGGGGACACGAGCAGTACTTC

d_gene: -
v_gene: TRBV3-1
j_gene: TRBJ1-2
abundance: -
CDR3aa: CASSPGALYGYTF
CDR3nt: TGTGCCAGCAGCCCGGGGGCTCTCTATGGCTACACCTTC

d_gene: -
v_gene: TRBV4-1
j_gene: TRBJ2-2
abundance: -
CDR3aa: CASSPAFLRSGELFF
CDR3nt: TGCGCCAGCAGCCCGGCGTTCTTGAGGTCCGGGGAGCTGTTTTTT

d_gene: -
v_gene: TRBV25-1
j_gene: TRBJ1-1
abundance: -
CDR3aa: CASSQANTEAFF
CDR3nt: TGTGCCAGCAGTCAGGCGAACACTGAAGCTTTCTTT

d_gene: -
v_gene: TRBV15
j_gene: TRBJ1-6
abundance: -
CDR3aa: CATSAGTALVDSPLHF
CDR3nt: TGTGCCACCAGCGCCGGGACCGCCTTAGTGGATTCACCCCTCCACTTT

d_gene: -
v_gene: TRBV12-3/TRBV12-4
j_gene: TRBJ2-1
abundance: few
CDR3aa: CASSQGHRQFF
CDR3nt: TGTGCCAGCAGCCAAGGGCACCGACAGTTCTTC

d_gene: -
v_gene: TRBV12-3/TRBV12-4
j_gene: TRBJ2-7
abundance: few
CDR3aa: CASSTKGTEQYF
CDR3nt: TGTGCCAGCAGTACCAAGGGTACCGAGCAGTACTTC

d_gene: -
v_gene: TRBV20-1
j_gene: TRBJ2-4
abundance: many
CDR3aa: CSASRLDPSAKNIQYF
CDR3nt: TGCAGTGCTTCTAGACTGGATCCCAGCGCCAAAAACATTCAGTACTTC